The present T cell receptor beta chain was sequenced within a study of T cell repertoires in cytomegalovirus infection (dated by TCRdb to between 2019 and 2020). Concerning the study at large: Recently identified HLA-C-restricted CMV epitopes, whose presentation resists viral immunomodulation, were targeted by peptide stimulations together with well-studied HLA-B-restricted epitopes. Because public TCR beta signatures pointed to carriage of CMV infection together with the matching HLA type, the HLA type of each donor mattered for the analysis. What the work shows at the level of the full study, not this receptor alone: The ex vivo response was dominated by HLA-C-restricted CMV-specific TCR beta clonotypes, which also provided the single most frequent clonotype in two of eight donors. In both this cohort and an independent cohort of some 350 donors, the cumulative frequency of public TCR beta family members distinguished carriers of CMV infection plus the relevant HLA type.

Worth noting for this clonotype: Its antigen target is currently unknown. No much larger clone is present one base from it, and per-base qualities are unavailable.

Sample treatment or condition, as interpreted from the label and publication: in vitro stimulation with specific CMV peptide epitopes to enrich CMV-specific T cells. Cut back by 0 bases and 6 bases, the V and J ends lie 14 bases apart. CDR1 and CDR2 are drawn from the germline V gene (reference sequence): DFQATT, SNEGSKA. Including cysteine and phenylalanine, the CDR3 has 14 amino acids. The only DNA kept is the CDR3, 42 bases in frame from the first base. The data were produced on an Illumina HiSeq 1500. TCRdb passed the public sequencing reads through fastp at Q25 and MiXCR, retaining productive beta sequences. Each entry merges the rows of one CDR3 protein and shows their most common DNA and genes. The sample table holds under 300,000 distinct CDR3 sequences, of which less than 25% were seen once. Jointly, the top ten make up about 20% of the sample.

Sequences were derived from cultured PBMCs, sampled from culture after CMV antigen stimulation. Recombination connected TRBV20-1 to TRBJ1-2; tentative D gene TRBD1, with 6 bases matching. This clonotype was obtained from a human donor in good health (CMV status not recorded). Some clones in this sample may be carry-over from other donors' samples. CDR3 reads: CSARDKTGQDGYTF. The DNA sequence reads TGCAGTGCTAGAGATAAAACAGGGCAGGATGGCTACACCTTC.